Listed below are T cell receptor beta chains from one sample, sequenced in a study of T cells after yellow fever vaccination. TCRdb re-analysed the 5' RACE reads in MiXCR, keeping a single row per CDR3 protein. The table includes more than 300,000 distinct CDR3 sequences, about 10% detected once. The sequenced sample was CD4+ T cells sorted from PBMCs, obtained 45 days after the yellow fever booster vaccination. The receptors derive from a man aged 18 to 29 who received the YFV17D yellow fever vaccine. The CDR3 runs from the conserved cysteine through the conserved F or W. The order of the fields is V gene, D gene, J gene, clone size, CDR3 protein. D genes are given only for firm matches. Not every row has a clone size; where given, it reads once, few, many or a size class.

TRBV5-1	TRBD1	TRBJ1-6	once	CASTESGTGKNSPLHF
TRBV7-6	TRBD2	TRBJ2-1	few	CASSHGLAGLDEQFF
TRBV7-2	NA	TRBJ2-3	NA	CASTRQDTDTQYF
TRBV4-2	TRBD1	TRBJ1-5	NA	CASSQVTTGANQPQHF
TRBV24-1	NA	TRBJ1-2	few	CATSDARGGDGYTF
TRBV6-6	TRBD1	TRBJ1-4	NA	CASYRTGTNEKLFF
TRBV6-1	TRBD1	TRBJ1-2	few	CASSENWRDRDGYTF
TRBV2	NA	TRBJ1-1	NA	CASSEGGRGTEAFF
TRBV3-1	NA	TRBJ1-5	NA	CASSQGRVGQPQHF
TRBV9	NA	TRBJ2-5	NA	CACLGTQYF
TRBV20-1	TRBD2	TRBJ2-1	NA	CSQSSGGSNEQFF
TRBV7-9	NA	TRBJ1-4	few	CASSLGLDPPSEKLFF
TRBV7-2	NA	TRBJ2-4	many	CASSYQGRAKNIQYF
TRBV9	NA	TRBJ2-7	few	CASSVGQTGIEQYF
TRBV3-1	NA	TRBJ2-1	NA	CASSQGTASSYNEQFF
TRBV7-2	NA	TRBJ2-1	few	CASSLGLANNEQFF
TRBV18	NA	TRBJ1-1	few	CASSPWQGLGGTEAFF
TRBV5-6	NA	TRBJ1-1	few	CASSSGLGAFF
TRBV18	NA	TRBJ1-4	NA	CASSPETALNEKLFF
TRBV15	NA	TRBJ2-3	NA	CATSRDSKDTQYF
TRBV7-2	NA	TRBJ1-2	many	CASSQRGQLGYTF
TRBV12-3/TRBV12-4	TRBD2	TRBJ2-3	few	CASSFRASGGDTQYF
TRBV20-1	NA	TRBJ2-2	NA	CSARGSGTNTGELFF
TRBV12-3/TRBV12-4	NA	TRBJ2-7	many	CASSYGGGTIGEQYF
TRBV9	NA	TRBJ2-3	NA	CASSVGWGFTDTQYF
TRBV18	NA	TRBJ1-5	NA	CASSPQGFDQPQHF
TRBV7-9	NA	TRBJ1-1	few	CASSAAVPRDTEAFF
TRBV5-1	TRBD1	TRBJ1-4	NA	CASSPETGAQKLFF
TRBV12-3/TRBV12-4	NA	TRBJ1-6	many	CASSLSGSYNSPLHF
TRBV7-2	TRBD1	TRBJ2-3	NA	CASSRWTGADTQYF
TRBV19	NA	TRBJ2-5	NA	CASNSPGQGQETQYF
TRBV7-2	NA	TRBJ2-5	few	CASSKLDQETQYF
TRBV20-1	NA	TRBJ2-3	NA	CSARGRDTQYF
TRBV7-8	NA	TRBJ2-1	few	CASSLAGGSGYNEQFF
TRBV6-6	TRBD1	TRBJ2-3	few	CASRSWTGGATDTQYF
TRBV7-8	TRBD1	TRBJ2-1	few	CASSSRQGRYNEQFF
TRBV18	TRBD2	TRBJ2-3	few	CASSSQLADTDTQYF
TRBV6-5	NA	TRBJ1-1	NA	CASSLLNPTEAFF
TRBV12-3/TRBV12-4	TRBD1	TRBJ2-3	many	CASRQNPGQGVGDTQYF
TRBV12-3/TRBV12-4	TRBD2	TRBJ2-3	NA	CASSFQGSGGWDTQYF
TRBV7-2	TRBD2	TRBJ2-3	NA	CASSLTGTSGSSSTDTQYF
TRBV7-2	NA	TRBJ1-5	few	CASSLSSQSGQPQHF
TRBV29-1	TRBD1	TRBJ2-1	NA	CTWIWDRIPYNEQFF
TRBV5-6	NA	TRBJ1-2	NA	CASSPAWGNYGYTF
TRBV15	NA	TRBJ1-2	NA	CATSSETGIGGYTF
TRBV7-3	NA	TRBJ2-3	many	CASSLGDDTDTQYF
TRBV7-7	TRBD1	TRBJ2-2	few	CASSPGQGVGELFF
TRBV2	NA	TRBJ1-2	few	CASSERGYGYTF
TRBV11-2	TRBD1	TRBJ1-1	NA	CASRRPGQQNTEAFF
TRBV7-8	NA	TRBJ2-2	many	CASSPQPGSTGELFF
TRBV20-1	TRBD1	TRBJ2-1	many	CSARAVNRGSYEQFF
TRBV30	TRBD2	TRBJ2-5	few	CAWSGLAGGEETQYF
TRBV6-2/TRBV6-3	NA	TRBJ1-5	NA	CASRPPTGFNQPQHF